This T cell receptor beta chain was captured by sequencing in a study of T cells expressing NK-cell markers. Whole-study context: TCR beta repertoires came from sorted CD3+CD56+NKG2C+, CD3+CD56+NKG2C- and CD3+CD56-NKG2C+ T cells. One of eight sequenced donors was HCMV-seronegative; the other seven were seropositive. Study-wide results and limits: In several donors, dominant clonotypes made up about 25-60.1% of CD3+CD56-NKG2C+ cells.

The CDR3 is 18 amino acids. Template switching by 5'RACE with UMIs generated the TCR beta cDNA. TCRdb reprocessed the 5' RACE reads; each CDR3 protein has one entry and no DNA is given. The sample totals roughly 420,000 distinct CDR3 sequences. Points on this clonotype: Its specificity is not known.

Sequenced sample: blood T cells: a sorted CD56 or NKG2C T cell subset, CD4+ or CD8+ T cells, or bulk PBMC T cells (not recorded which). The source is a woman aged 18-70 years in good health. This chain uses TRBV12-3 or TRBV12-4 with TRBJ2-1; TCRdb calls TRBD1, which cannot be checked without DNA. CDR3 residues: CASSFGGQSASSYNEQFF.